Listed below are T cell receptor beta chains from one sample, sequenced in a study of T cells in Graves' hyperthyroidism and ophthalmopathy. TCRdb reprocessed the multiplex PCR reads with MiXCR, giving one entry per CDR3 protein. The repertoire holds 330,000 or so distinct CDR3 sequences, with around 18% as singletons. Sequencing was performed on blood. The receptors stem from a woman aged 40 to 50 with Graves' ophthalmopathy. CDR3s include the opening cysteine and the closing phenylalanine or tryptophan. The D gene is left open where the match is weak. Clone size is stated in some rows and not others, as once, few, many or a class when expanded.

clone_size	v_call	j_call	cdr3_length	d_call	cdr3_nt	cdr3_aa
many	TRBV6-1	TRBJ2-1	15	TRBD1	TGTGCCAGCAGTCAAGACAGGGCTTCCCACAATGAGCAGTTCTTC	CASSQDRASHNEQFF
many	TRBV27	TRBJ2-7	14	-	TGTGCCAGCGGCCGCGGGTACGTTTCCTACGAGCAGTACTTC	CASGRGYVSYEQYF
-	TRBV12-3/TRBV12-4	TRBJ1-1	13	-	TGTGCCAGCACCGAAGGGTTGAACACTGAAGCTTTCTTT	CASTEGLNTEAFF
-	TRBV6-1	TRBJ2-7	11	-	TGTGCCAGCAACGACTACTACGAGCAGTACTTC	CASNDYYEQYF
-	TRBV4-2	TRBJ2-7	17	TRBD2	TGTGCCAGCAGCCAGGGCCGAATTAGCGGGAGTAGCGACGAGCAGTACTTC	CASSQGRISGSSDEQYF
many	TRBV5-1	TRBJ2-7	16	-	TGCGCCAGCAGCTTGGTTTCGGCGGGGAGCTCCTACGAGCAGTACTTC	CASSLVSAGSSYEQYF
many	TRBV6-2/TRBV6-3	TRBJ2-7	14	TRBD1	TGTGCCAGCAGGCCCCCGGGACAGCTCTACGAGCAGTACTTC	CASRPPGQLYEQYF
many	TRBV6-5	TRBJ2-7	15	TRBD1	TGTGCCAGCAGTAGCGACAGGGGAGTAGGCTACGAGCAGTACTTC	CASSSDRGVGYEQYF
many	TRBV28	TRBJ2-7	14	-	TGTGCCAGCACCTCGACCAACAAGAACGCCGAGCAGTACTTC	CASTSTNKNAEQYF
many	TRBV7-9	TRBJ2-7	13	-	TGTGCCAGCAGCTCCGGCCTTTCCTACGAGCAGTACTTC	CASSSGLSYEQYF
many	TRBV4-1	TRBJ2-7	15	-	TGCGCCAGCAGCCAAGATCCCACAGGGCCCTACGAGCAGTACTTC	CASSQDPTGPYEQYF
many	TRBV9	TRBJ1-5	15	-	TGTGCCAGCAGCGTAGGTGGGGGGCTAAATCAGCCCCAGCATTTT	CASSVGGGLNQPQHF
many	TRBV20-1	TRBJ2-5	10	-	TGCAGCTCAGGGGAAGAGACCCAGTACTTC	CSSGEETQYF
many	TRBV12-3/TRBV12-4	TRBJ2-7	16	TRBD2	TGTGCCAGCAGTGGGTCTGGGCCGCGGGGGGCGTACGAGCAGTACTTC	CASSGSGPRGAYEQYF
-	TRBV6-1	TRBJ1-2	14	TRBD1	TGTGCCAGCAGTGAAGACGGACAGGGTAACAGCTACACCTTC	CASSEDGQGNSYTF
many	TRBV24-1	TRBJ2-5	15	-	TGTGCCACCAGTGCCCAAGGGGCCCCCCCCGAGACCCAGTACTTC	CATSAQGAPPETQYF
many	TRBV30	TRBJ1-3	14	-	TGTGCCTGGAGTGCCGGAAAAACTGGAAACACCATATATTTT	CAWSAGKTGNTIYF